The following is a T cell receptor beta chain sequence with its context. Its antigen is unknown. The data stem from a study of T cell responses to AZD1222 COVID-19 vaccine. As for the study in general: Whether given at about 4 or about 12 weeks, second doses were pooled.

Study observations and caveats: Among those given AZD1222, only 6 or 7 were seropositive at baseline. Repertoire sampling was restricted to post-peak T cell response timepoints. Regions 160-218 and 743-854 dominated among vaccine-associated CD4 TCRs spanning spike.

Only in-frame clones appear in the TCRdb table, and some are missing; sequencing was by immunoSEQ multiplex PCR. The sample lists about 120,000 clones; 85% to 90% were seen once. The sample was peripheral blood, taken on day 0 of AZD1222 vaccination. The clonotype originates from an adult in good health.

CDR3 loop: CASVPGTVTYNEQFF. The CDR3 DNA reads as TGCGCCAGCGTTCCCGGGACAGTTACCTACAATGAGCAGTTCTTC. V usage is TRBV5-1 and J usage is TRBJ2-1, with 7 bases fitting TRBD1. Germline CDR1 is SGHRS and CDR2 is YFSETQ. Trimming took 7 bases from V and 2 from J; bases not matched to a gene: 9. The CDR3 totals 15 residues.